This TCR beta chain emerged from a study of shared clonotypes between healthy human individuals. Sequencing was performed with immunoSEQ multiplex PCR; in TCRdb, only in-frame clones are kept and a portion is missing. The repertoire includes some 1.4 million clones, roughly 96% of them detected once, and over 1% sits in the top ten. The CDR3 is 12 amino acids. The V gene lost 2 bases and the J gene lost 9 bases, with 9 bases spanning the gap. The germline V gene encodes CDR1 SGHNT and CDR2 YYREEE (reference sequence). The chain has TRBV5-4 and TRBJ1-5; D call uncertain. What was sequenced was naive CD4+ T cells sorted from blood. This sample's subset: CD45RA+ positively selected. The sequence was collected from a man younger than 45 in good health. CDR3 DNA: TGTGCCAGCAGCTTTTTCGGCGCGCCCCAGCATTTT. Translation: CASSFFGAPQHF.